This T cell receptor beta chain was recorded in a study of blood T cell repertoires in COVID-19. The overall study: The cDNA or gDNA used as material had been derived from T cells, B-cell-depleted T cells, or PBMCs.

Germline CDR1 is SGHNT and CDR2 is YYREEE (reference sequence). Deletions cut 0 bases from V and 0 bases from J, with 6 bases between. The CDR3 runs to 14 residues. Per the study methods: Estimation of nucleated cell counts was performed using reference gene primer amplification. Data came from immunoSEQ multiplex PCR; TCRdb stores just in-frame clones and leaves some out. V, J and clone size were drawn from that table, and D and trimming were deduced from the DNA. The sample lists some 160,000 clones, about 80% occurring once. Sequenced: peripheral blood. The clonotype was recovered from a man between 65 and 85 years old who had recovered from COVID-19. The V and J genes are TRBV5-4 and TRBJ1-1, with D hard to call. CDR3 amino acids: CASSLDGVNTEAFF. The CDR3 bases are TGTGCCAGCAGCTTGGACGGTGTGAACACTGAAGCTTTCTTT.